This TCR beta chain was recovered during a study of blood T cell repertoires in COVID-19. For the study at large: Researchers got acute and convalescent COVID-19 samples from the United States, Italy and Spain. T cells, B-cell-depleted T cells, or PBMCs provided the cDNA or gDNA that served as material.

The CDR3 is 14 residues long. Trimming removed 0 bases at V and 7 bases at J, with 12 bases between. Germline V gives CDR1 GTSNPN, CDR2 SVGIG (reference sequence). This clone was recorded only once. The assay was immunoSEQ multiplex PCR, and TCRdb's table has in-frame clones only and misses some. The sample shows approximately 230,000 clones, roughly 80% of them seen only once. Sequencing was done on a sample of peripheral blood. This receptor was taken from a middle-aged woman with active or convalescent COVID-19. The genes are TRBV30 and TRBJ1-4; TRBD1 might be the D (5 bases). The CDR3 loop reads CAWSVPGVGEKLFF. The CDR3 nucleotides read TGTGCCTGGAGTGTACCGGGGGTAGGTGAAAAACTGTTTTTT.